This paragraph covers one T cell receptor (beta chain) sequence. The sample is drawn from a study of T cell responses to AZD1222 COVID-19 vaccine. Method: immunoSEQ multiplex PCR; TCRdb's copy keeps in-frame clones and lacks some. The sample carries about 150,000 clones, around 90% recorded once. Germline assignment: CDR1 LNHDA and CDR2 SQIVND (reference sequence). V was trimmed by 1 base and J by 4 bases, leaving 10 bases between them. The CDR3 runs to 14 residues. The chain joins TRBV19 to TRBJ1-2; D is ambiguous. The receptor was isolated from an adult who received the AZD1222 COVID-19 vaccine. Material: peripheral blood, obtained 28 days after the second AZD1222 dose. The CDR3 is CASSIVGRRYGYTF. CDR3 nucleotides: TGTGCCAGTAGTATAGTAGGGCGGCGCTATGGCTACACCTTC.